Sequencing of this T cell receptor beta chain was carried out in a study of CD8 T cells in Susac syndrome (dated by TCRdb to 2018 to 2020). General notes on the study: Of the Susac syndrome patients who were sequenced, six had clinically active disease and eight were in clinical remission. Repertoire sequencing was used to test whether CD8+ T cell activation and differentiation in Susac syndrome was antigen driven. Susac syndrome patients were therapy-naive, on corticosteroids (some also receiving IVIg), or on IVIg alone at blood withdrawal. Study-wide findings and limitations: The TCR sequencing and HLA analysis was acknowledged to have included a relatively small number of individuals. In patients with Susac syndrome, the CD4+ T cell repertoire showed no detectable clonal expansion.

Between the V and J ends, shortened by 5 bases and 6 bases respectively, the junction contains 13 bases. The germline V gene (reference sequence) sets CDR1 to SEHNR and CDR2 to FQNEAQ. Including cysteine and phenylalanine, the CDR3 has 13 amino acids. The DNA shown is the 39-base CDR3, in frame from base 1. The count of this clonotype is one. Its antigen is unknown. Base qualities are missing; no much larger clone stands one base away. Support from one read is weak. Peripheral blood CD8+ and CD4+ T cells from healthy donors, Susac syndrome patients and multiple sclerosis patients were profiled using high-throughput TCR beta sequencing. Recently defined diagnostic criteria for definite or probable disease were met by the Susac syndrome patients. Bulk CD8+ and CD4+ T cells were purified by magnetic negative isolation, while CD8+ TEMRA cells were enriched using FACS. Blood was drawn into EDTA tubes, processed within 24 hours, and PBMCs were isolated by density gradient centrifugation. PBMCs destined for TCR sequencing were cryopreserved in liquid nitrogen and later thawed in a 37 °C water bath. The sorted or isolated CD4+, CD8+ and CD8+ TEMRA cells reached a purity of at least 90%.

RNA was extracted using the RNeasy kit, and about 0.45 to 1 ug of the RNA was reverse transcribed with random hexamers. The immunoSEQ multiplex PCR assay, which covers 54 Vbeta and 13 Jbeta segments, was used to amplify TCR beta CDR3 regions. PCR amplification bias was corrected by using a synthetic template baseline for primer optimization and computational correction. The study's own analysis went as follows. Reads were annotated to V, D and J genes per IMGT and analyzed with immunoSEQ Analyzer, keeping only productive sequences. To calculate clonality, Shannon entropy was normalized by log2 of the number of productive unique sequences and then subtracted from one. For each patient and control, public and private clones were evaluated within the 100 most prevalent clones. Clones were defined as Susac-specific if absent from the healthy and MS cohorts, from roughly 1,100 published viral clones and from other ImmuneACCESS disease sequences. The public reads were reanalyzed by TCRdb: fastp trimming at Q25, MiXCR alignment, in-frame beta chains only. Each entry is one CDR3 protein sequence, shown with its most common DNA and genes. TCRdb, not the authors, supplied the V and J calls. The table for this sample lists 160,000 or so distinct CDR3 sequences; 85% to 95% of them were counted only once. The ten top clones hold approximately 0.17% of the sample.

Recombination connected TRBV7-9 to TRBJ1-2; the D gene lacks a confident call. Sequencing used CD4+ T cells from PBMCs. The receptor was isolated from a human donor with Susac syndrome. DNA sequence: TGTGCCAGCAGCCCCAAGGCCGGCGATGGCTACACCTTC. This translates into CASSPKAGDGYTF.